These T cell receptor beta chains were read from a single sample in a study of T cells in tuberculosis. Assay: immunoSEQ multiplex PCR; the TCRdb copy retains only in-frame clones and omits some. The table has tens of thousands of clones, roughly 93% seen once; the top ten hold roughly 11%. The source was PBMCs, collected at tuberculosis diagnosis. These receptor sequences come from an adult with tuberculosis. Both conserved end residues are part of each CDR3. A D gene is named only where the DNA matches it firmly. Clone size is given for some rows only: seen once, a few or many times, or a class if the clone is expanded.

D gene: TRBD1; V gene: TRBV2; J gene: TRBJ1-4; clone size: NA; CDR3 protein: CASNPTGGRTNEKLFF; CDR3 DNA: TGTGCCAGCAACCCGACAGGGGGAAGAACTAATGAAAAACTGTTTTTT
D gene: NA; V gene: TRBV9; J gene: TRBJ1-2; clone size: once; CDR3 protein: CASSPSQENYGYTF; CDR3 DNA: TGTGCCAGCAGCCCCTCACAGGAGAACTATGGCTACACCTTC
D gene: TRBD2; V gene: TRBV10-2; J gene: TRBJ2-5; clone size: NA; CDR3 protein: CASSPSGQETQYF; CDR3 DNA: TGCGCCAGCAGTCCTAGCGGGCAAGAGACCCAGTACTTC
D gene: NA; V gene: TRBV11-2; J gene: TRBJ2-5; clone size: NA; CDR3 protein: CASSLDRETQYF; CDR3 DNA: TGTGCCAGCAGCTTAGATCGGGAGACCCAGTACTTC
D gene: TRBD1; V gene: TRBV7-2; J gene: TRBJ1-5; clone size: NA; CDR3 protein: CASSPHRDRMNQPQHF; CDR3 DNA: TGTGCCAGCAGCCCCCACCGGGACAGGATGAATCAGCCCCAGCATTTT
D gene: TRBD1; V gene: TRBV4-1; J gene: TRBJ2-1; clone size: NA; CDR3 protein: CASDAGTGGFDEQFF; CDR3 DNA: TGCGCCAGCGATGCCGGGACAGGGGGTTTCGATGAGCAGTTCTTC
D gene: NA; V gene: TRBV27; J gene: TRBJ2-7; clone size: NA; CDR3 protein: CASSFDQGSDEQYF; CDR3 DNA: TGTGCCAGCAGTTTTGACCAGGGGAGCGACGAGCAGTACTTC
D gene: NA; V gene: TRBV5-4; J gene: TRBJ1-5; clone size: NA; CDR3 protein: CASSAEPTVNQPQHF; CDR3 DNA: TGTGCCAGCAGTGCAGAGCCGACAGTCAATCAGCCCCAGCATTTT
D gene: TRBD1; V gene: TRBV4-1; J gene: TRBJ2-3; clone size: NA; CDR3 protein: CASSQVYRGPIGTDTQYF; CDR3 DNA: TGCGCCAGCAGCCAAGTTTACAGGGGTCCTATTGGCACAGATACGCAGTATTTT
D gene: TRBD2; V gene: TRBV5-1; J gene: TRBJ2-7; clone size: NA; CDR3 protein: CASSLAVGGSSYEQYF; CDR3 DNA: TGCGCCAGCAGCTTGGCCGTCGGGGGGAGCTCCTACGAGCAGTACTTC
D gene: NA; V gene: TRBV5-1; J gene: TRBJ1-1; clone size: NA; CDR3 protein: CASSLVEGTEAFF; CDR3 DNA: TGCGCCAGCAGCTTGGTGGAGGGCACTGAAGCTTTCTTT
D gene: NA; V gene: TRBV5-1; J gene: TRBJ1-1; clone size: NA; CDR3 protein: CASTDPVNTEAFF; CDR3 DNA: TGCGCCAGCACTGATCCAGTGAACACTGAAGCTTTCTTT
D gene: NA; V gene: TRBV2; J gene: TRBJ2-1; clone size: few; CDR3 protein: CASSEAPGRGNEQFF; CDR3 DNA: TGTGCCAGCAGTGAGGCTCCCGGGAGAGGCAATGAGCAGTTCTTC
D gene: TRBD2; V gene: TRBV9; J gene: TRBJ2-3; clone size: NA; CDR3 protein: CASSVHPGGPDTDTQYF; CDR3 DNA: TGTGCCAGCAGCGTTCATCCGGGAGGGCCGGACACAGATACGCAGTATTTT
D gene: TRBD1; V gene: TRBV5-4; J gene: TRBJ1-4; clone size: NA; CDR3 protein: CASSLGGTGGTEKLFF; CDR3 DNA: TGTGCCAGCAGCTTGGGGGGGACAGGAGGTACTGAAAAACTGTTTTTT
D gene: TRBD1; V gene: TRBV30; J gene: TRBJ1-1; clone size: NA; CDR3 protein: CAWSVTGEAFF; CDR3 DNA: TGTGCCTGGAGTGTAACAGGGGAGGCTTTCTTT
D gene: NA; V gene: TRBV4-2; J gene: TRBJ1-5; clone size: NA; CDR3 protein: CASSGRQDTNQPQHF; CDR3 DNA: TGTGCCAGCAGCGGCCGACAGGACACTAATCAGCCCCAGCATTTT
D gene: NA; V gene: TRBV4-1; J gene: TRBJ2-3; clone size: NA; CDR3 protein: CASSQEEATSTDTQYF; CDR3 DNA: TGCGCCAGCAGCCAAGAAGAGGCAACTAGCACAGATACGCAGTATTTT
D gene: NA; V gene: TRBV18; J gene: TRBJ2-1; clone size: NA; CDR3 protein: CASSPPPGAGYEQFF; CDR3 DNA: TGTGCCAGCTCACCACCGCCGGGAGCAGGGTATGAGCAGTTCTTC
D gene: TRBD2; V gene: TRBV19; J gene: TRBJ2-1; clone size: NA; CDR3 protein: CASSPLGLAGVSEQFF; CDR3 DNA: TGTGCCAGTAGTCCTCTGGGACTAGCGGGAGTGAGTGAGCAGTTCTTC
D gene: TRBD2; V gene: TRBV30; J gene: TRBJ2-7; clone size: NA; CDR3 protein: CAWRAGTSGGAEQYF; CDR3 DNA: TGTGCCTGGAGGGCCGGGACTAGCGGGGGGGCCGAGCAGTACTTC
D gene: NA; V gene: TRBV6-4; J gene: TRBJ2-2; clone size: NA; CDR3 protein: CASRSENTGELFF; CDR3 DNA: TGTGCCAGCAGGAGTGAGAACACCGGGGAGCTGTTTTTT
D gene: NA; V gene: TRBV28; J gene: TRBJ1-2; clone size: NA; CDR3 protein: CASSSGYNNYGYTF; CDR3 DNA: TGTGCCAGCAGTTCAGGGTACAATAACTATGGCTACACCTTC
D gene: NA; V gene: TRBV27; J gene: TRBJ2-3; clone size: NA; CDR3 protein: CASSLVDTTDTQYF; CDR3 DNA: TGTGCCAGCAGTTTAGTAGACACCACAGATACGCAGTATTTT
D gene: TRBD1; V gene: TRBV28; J gene: TRBJ2-7; clone size: NA; CDR3 protein: CASSLGDRATYEQYF; CDR3 DNA: TGTGCCAGCAGTTTAGGGGACAGGGCCACCTACGAGCAGTACTTC
D gene: NA; V gene: TRBV5-4; J gene: TRBJ1-3; clone size: NA; CDR3 protein: CASSSQGNGNTIYF; CDR3 DNA: TGTGCCAGCAGCTCCCAGGGGAATGGAAACACCATATATTTT
D gene: NA; V gene: TRBV28; J gene: TRBJ2-7; clone size: NA; CDR3 protein: CASSLPSRARGHEQYF; CDR3 DNA: TGTGCCAGCAGTTTACCGTCTCGGGCCAGGGGCCACGAGCAGTACTTC
D gene: NA; V gene: TRBV7-9; J gene: TRBJ2-7; clone size: NA; CDR3 protein: CASSLGQSGQYF; CDR3 DNA: TGTGCCAGCAGCTTAGGCCAAAGCGGGCAGTACTTC
D gene: TRBD2; V gene: TRBV2; J gene: TRBJ2-1; clone size: NA; CDR3 protein: CASSDPDGESGGKILRNEQFF; CDR3 DNA: TGTGCCAGCAGTGATCCGGACGGGGAAAGCGGGGGCAAGATCTTACGCAATGAGCAGTTCTTC
D gene: TRBD1; V gene: TRBV6-5; J gene: TRBJ2-1; clone size: NA; CDR3 protein: CASRQGREQFF; CDR3 DNA: TGTGCCAGCCGACAGGGCCGGGAGCAGTTCTTC
D gene: NA; V gene: TRBV5-1; J gene: TRBJ1-2; clone size: NA; CDR3 protein: CASSLSRGGRLGYTF; CDR3 DNA: TGCGCCAGCAGCCTATCCAGGGGTGGTAGGCTTGGCTACACCTTC
D gene: TRBD1; V gene: TRBV28; J gene: TRBJ2-3; clone size: once; CDR3 protein: CASSAPDRSDTQYF; CDR3 DNA: TGTGCCAGCAGTGCCCCGGACAGGTCAGATACGCAGTATTTT
D gene: NA; V gene: TRBV30; J gene: TRBJ1-2; clone size: NA; CDR3 protein: CAWDRGYTF; CDR3 DNA: TGTGCCTGGGACAGGGGCTACACCTTC
D gene: NA; V gene: TRBV4-1; J gene: TRBJ1-2; clone size: NA; CDR3 protein: CASSPRDNRPDGYTF; CDR3 DNA: TGCGCCAGCAGCCCTCGGGACAACCGTCCGGATGGCTACACCTTC